These 12 T cell receptor beta chains were all obtained from the same sample, sequenced in a study of CD8 T cells in ankylosing spondylitis. TCRdb reprocessed the 5' RACE reads with MiXCR, giving one entry per CDR3 protein. The sample holds about 250,000 distinct CDR3 sequences, about 24% seen once. Sequencing was carried out using blood, either unsorted or a sorted T cell fraction (not recorded which). These receptors were collected from a male donor with ankylosing spondylitis or in good health (not recorded which).

In its sample, this clonotype was seen many times. The gene calls are TRBV12-3 or TRBV12-4 and TRBJ2-5; D uncertain. V was shortened by 6 bases and J by 5 bases, with 19 bases between the two germline ends. There are 15 residues in the CDR3. CDR3 nucleotides: TGTGCCAGCAGCGCAGCTCGACCAACCCGGGAGACCCAGTACTTC. Translation: CASSAARPTRETQYF.

This clonotype was seen repeatedly, ten times or more. The V and J genes are TRBV6-1 and TRBJ1-5, with 7 bases fitting TRBD1. Germline V gives CDR1 MNHNS, CDR2 SASEGT. V lost 6 bases, J lost 3 bases, and 8 bases stayed unmatched. The CDR3 contains 15 residues. In DNA, the CDR3 is TGTGCCAGCAGCATGCGGGGACAGAACAATCAGCCCCAGCATTTT. Protein product: CASSMRGQNNQPQHF.

This chain joins TRBV20-1 and TRBJ2-6; D gene ambiguous. V was cut by 5 bases and J by 0 bases, with 14 bases left in between. CDR1 and CDR2 (germline): DFQATT, SNEGSKA (reference sequence). This CDR3 is built from 16 residues. CDR3 nucleotide sequence: TGCAGTGCTGCGGCCCCGTACCACTCTGGGGCCAACGTCCTGACTTTC. Translated, it gives CSAAAPYHSGANVLTF.

The chain is built from TRBV20-1 and TRBJ2-3; 7 bases fit TRBD2. Germline lookup yields CDR1 DFQATT and CDR2 SNEGSKA (reference sequence). This CDR3 spans 15 amino acids. Trimming removed 6 bases from V and 4 bases from J; junction bases left unmatched: 13. The CDR3 loop is CSASPGLEEADTQYF. CDR3 DNA sequence: TGCAGTGCCTCTCCAGGACTAGAAGAGGCAGATACGCAGTATTTT.

The chain combines TRBV7-6 with TRBJ2-7; a possible D gene is TRBD1 (7 bases). Germline assignment: CDR1 SGHVS and CDR2 FNYEAQ. V lost 5 bases and J lost 4, with 21 bases in between. This CDR3 is built from 16 residues. The CDR3 nucleotides are TGTGCCAGCAGCCCATCATACAGGGGAGGAGATTACGAGCAGTACTTC. Its translation: CASSPSYRGGDYEQYF.

This clonotype was detected ten times or more. The genes are TRBV20-1 and TRBJ2-3, with TRBD2 matching over 7 bases. Trimming at V came to 6 bases and at J to 2 bases, leaving 5 bases not matched to a gene. The germline gives CDR1 DFQATT, CDR2 SNEGSKA (reference sequence). This CDR3 spans 13 amino acids. The CDR3 DNA reads as TGCAGTGCCCTGCGGGGGTACACAGATACGCAGTATTTT. Its protein product is CSALRGYTDTQYF.

The chain is built from TRBV5-4 and TRBJ1-5; no firm D call. V lost 0 bases and J 9 bases, leaving 10 bases between the germline ends. The CDR3 has 13 residues. The germline gives CDR1 SGHNT, CDR2 YYREEE (reference sequence). CDR3 DNA: TGTGCCAGCAGCTTGGATCCCTCGGGGCCCCAGCATTTT. It codes for CASSLDPSGPQHF. Supplemented by reference TRBV5-4 and TRBJ1-5, the full variable domain reads ETGVTQSPTHLIKTRGQQVTLRCSSQSGHNTVSWYQQALGQGPQFIFQYYREEENGRGNFPPRFSGLQFPNYSSELNVNALELDDSALYLCASSLDPSGPQHFGDGTRLSIL.

This clonotype has ten or more counts. The chain employs TRBV9 and TRBJ2-5, with D perhaps matching TRBD1 (6 bases). V was shortened by 0 bases and J by 2 bases, with 11 bases between the two germline ends. This CDR3 comprises 15 residues. Germline CDR1 and CDR2: SGDLS and YYNGEE. The CDR3 DNA follows: TGTGCCAGCAGCGTAGGCCAGGGGAAGCAAGAGACCCAGTACTTC. Protein: CASSVGQGKQETQYF.

J is TRBJ2-5 and V is TRBV6-5, with D perhaps TRBD1 (5 bases). Trimming took 0 bases from V and 5 from J, leaving 13 bases between them. The germline V gene has CDR1 MNHEY and CDR2 SVGAGI. The CDR3 is 15 amino acids. CDR3 residues: CASSYSLTPGETQYF. The CDR3 bases are TGTGCCAGCAGTTACTCGTTGACACCAGGGGAGACCCAGTACTTC.

The CDR3 protein is CASSTFGDTQRTNEQFF. Here the CDR3 DNA reads TGTGCCAGCAGCACATTTGGGGACACACAAAGAACAAATGAGCAGTTCTTC. The chain has TRBV21-1 and TRBJ2-1; TRBD1, the table's D call, lacks a check against the DNA. TRBV21-1 is a recognized pseudogene. The CDR3 covers 17 residues.

This clonotype was seen ten or more times. The chain employs TRBV20-1 and TRBJ2-7; no clear D gene. The germline V and J ends were trimmed by 7 bases and 5 bases, with 15 bases remaining between them. Germline CDR1 and CDR2: DFQATT and SNEGSKA (reference sequence). The CDR3 totals 12 residues. The CDR3 sequence: CSGYRLVDEQYF. The CDR3, as DNA: TGCAGTGGATACCGACTGGTGGACGAGCAGTACTTC.

The chain has TRBV6-5 and TRBJ1-2; D is unclear. CDR1 is MNHEY and CDR2 is SVGAGI in the germline V gene. The CDR3 is made up of 14 amino acids. The V end lost 4 bases, the J end lost 8 bases, and 17 bases lay between the germline ends. Here the CDR3 reads CASSLGGQMSGYTF. The CDR3 DNA reads as TGTGCCAGCAGTTTGGGCGGCCAGATGTCGGGCTACACCTTC.